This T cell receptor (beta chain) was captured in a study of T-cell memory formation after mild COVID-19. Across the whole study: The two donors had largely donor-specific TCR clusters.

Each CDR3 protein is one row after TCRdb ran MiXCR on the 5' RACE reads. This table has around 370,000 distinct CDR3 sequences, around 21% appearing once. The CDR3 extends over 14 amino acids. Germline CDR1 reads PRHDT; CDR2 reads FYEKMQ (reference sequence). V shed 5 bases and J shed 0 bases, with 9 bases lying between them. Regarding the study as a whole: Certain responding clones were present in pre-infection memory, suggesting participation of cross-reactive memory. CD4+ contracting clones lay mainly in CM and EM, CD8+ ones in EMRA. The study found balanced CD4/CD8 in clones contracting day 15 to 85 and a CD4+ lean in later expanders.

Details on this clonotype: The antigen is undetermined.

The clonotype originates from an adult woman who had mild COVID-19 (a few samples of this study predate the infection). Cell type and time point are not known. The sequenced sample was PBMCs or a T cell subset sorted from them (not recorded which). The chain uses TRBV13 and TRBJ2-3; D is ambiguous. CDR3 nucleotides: TGTGCCAGCAGCGCCCTGACTAGCACAGATACGCAGTATTTT. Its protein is CASSALTSTDTQYF.